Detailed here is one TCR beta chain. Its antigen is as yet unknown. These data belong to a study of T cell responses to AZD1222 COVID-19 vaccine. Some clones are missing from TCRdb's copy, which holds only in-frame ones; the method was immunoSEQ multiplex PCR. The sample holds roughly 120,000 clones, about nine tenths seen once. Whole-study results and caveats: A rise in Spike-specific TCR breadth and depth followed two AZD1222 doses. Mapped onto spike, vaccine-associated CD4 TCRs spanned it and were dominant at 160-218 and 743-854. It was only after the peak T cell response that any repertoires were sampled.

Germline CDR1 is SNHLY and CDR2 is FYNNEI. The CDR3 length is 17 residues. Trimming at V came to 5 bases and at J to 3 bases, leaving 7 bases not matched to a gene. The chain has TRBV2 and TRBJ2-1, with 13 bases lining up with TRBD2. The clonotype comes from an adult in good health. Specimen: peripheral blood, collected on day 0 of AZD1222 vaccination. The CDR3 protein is CASSHGLAGAVYNEQFF. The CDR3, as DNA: TGTGCCAGCAGTCACGGACTAGCGGGAGCCGTCTACAATGAGCAGTTCTTC.